Listed below are T cell receptor beta chains from one sample, sequenced in a study of blood T cells in healthy people across ages. Via MiXCR, TCRdb re-called the 5' RACE reads, giving one row per CDR3 protein. This repertoire shows around 520,000 distinct CDR3 sequences, roughly a quarter found once; its top ten account for 3% to 4%. These data were also filed under a second study, of T cells of mothers and their children.

The material sequenced was blood. These TCRs come from a boy younger than 10 in good health. CDR3s include the opening cysteine and the closing phenylalanine or tryptophan.

TRBV29-1	TRBJ1-4	CSVVGTGDEKLFF
TRBV6-4	TRBJ2-3	CASSDQGGTDTQYF
TRBV5-1	TRBJ2-5	CASSQTGKGETQYF
TRBV29-1	TRBJ1-2	CSVWTGGNYGYTF
TRBV28	TRBJ2-5	CASSQPGQPTQETQYF
TRBV9	TRBJ2-7	CASSVAPTGTSGYEQYF
TRBV12-3/TRBV12-4	TRBJ1-6	CASSGGSTASSYNSPLHF
TRBV18	TRBJ1-5	CASSLGRVANQPQHF
TRBV3-1	-	CASSRMNWAAEQFF
TRBV20-1	TRBJ1-1	CSARGSWAVNTEAFF
TRBV20-1	TRBJ2-7	CSAREQGKQYF
TRBV6-5	TRBJ1-2	CASSRTGSHGYTF
TRBV4-3	TRBJ2-3	CASSQILGQETQYF
TRBV6-6	TRBJ2-7	CASTDREAPYEQYF
TRBV13	TRBJ1-2	CASSDRDTNYGYTF
TRBV29-1	TRBJ1-4	CSVDGTGDEKLFF
TRBV6-1	TRBJ1-3	CASRRQSGALRGNTIYF
TRBV5-1	TRBJ2-3	CASAPGGTDTQYF
TRBV7-9	TRBJ2-3	CASSLVLAGVTDTQYF
TRBV5-1	TRBJ2-3	CASSPGLGPSTSTDTQYF
TRBV29-1	TRBJ2-7	CSVGSSYEQYF
TRBV4-3	TRBJ2-5	CASSQGWTSQMFSGRAPETQYF
TRBV5-1	TRBJ1-2	CASSLGQQAGYTF
TRBV29-1	TRBJ2-1	CSVGQGGNEQFF
TRBV7-2	-	CASSPPPDRFNEQFF